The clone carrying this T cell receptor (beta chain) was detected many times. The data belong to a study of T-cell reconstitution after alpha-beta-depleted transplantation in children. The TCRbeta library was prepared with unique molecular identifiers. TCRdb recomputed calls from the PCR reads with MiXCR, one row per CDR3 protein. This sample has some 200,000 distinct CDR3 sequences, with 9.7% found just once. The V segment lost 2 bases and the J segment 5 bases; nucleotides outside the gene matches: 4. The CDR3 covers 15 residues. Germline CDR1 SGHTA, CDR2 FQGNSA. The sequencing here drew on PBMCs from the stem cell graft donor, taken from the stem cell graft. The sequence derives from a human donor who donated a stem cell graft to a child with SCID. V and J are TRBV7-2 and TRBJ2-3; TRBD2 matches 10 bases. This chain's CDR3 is CASSLNGLAEDTQYF. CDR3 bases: TGTGCCAGCAGCTTAAACGGACTAGCGGAAGATACGCAGTATTTT.